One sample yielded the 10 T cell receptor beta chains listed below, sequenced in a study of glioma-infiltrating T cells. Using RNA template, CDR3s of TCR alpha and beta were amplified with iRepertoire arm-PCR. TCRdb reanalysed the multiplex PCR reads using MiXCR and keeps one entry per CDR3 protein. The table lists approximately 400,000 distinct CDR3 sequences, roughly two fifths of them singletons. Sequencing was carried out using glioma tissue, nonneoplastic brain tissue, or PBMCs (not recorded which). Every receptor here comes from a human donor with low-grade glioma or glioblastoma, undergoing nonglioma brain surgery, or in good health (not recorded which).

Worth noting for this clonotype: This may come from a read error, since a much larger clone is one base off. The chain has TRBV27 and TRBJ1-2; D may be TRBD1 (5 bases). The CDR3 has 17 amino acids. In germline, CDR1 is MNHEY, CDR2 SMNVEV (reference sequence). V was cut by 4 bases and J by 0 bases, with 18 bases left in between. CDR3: CASSYRAGTLANYGYTF. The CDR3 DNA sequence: TGTGCCAGCAGTTACCGGGCAGGGACGCTAGCTAACTATGGCTACACCTTC.

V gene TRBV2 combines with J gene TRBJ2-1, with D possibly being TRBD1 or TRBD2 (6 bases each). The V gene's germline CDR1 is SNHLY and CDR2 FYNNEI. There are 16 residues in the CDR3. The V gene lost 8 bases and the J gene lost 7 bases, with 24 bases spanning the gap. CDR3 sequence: CASSYRPGAIGNEQFF. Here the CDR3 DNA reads TGTGCCAGCTCGTATCGTCCGGGGGCCATCGGTAATGAGCAGTTCTTC.

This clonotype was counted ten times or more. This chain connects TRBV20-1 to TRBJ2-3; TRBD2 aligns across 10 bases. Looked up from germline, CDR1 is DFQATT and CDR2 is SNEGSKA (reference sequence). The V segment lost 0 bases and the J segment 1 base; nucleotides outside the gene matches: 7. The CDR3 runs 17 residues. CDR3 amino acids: CSARDPSGSYGTDTQYF. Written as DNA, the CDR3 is TGCAGTGCTAGAGATCCTAGCGGGAGTTACGGCACAGATACGCAGTATTTT.

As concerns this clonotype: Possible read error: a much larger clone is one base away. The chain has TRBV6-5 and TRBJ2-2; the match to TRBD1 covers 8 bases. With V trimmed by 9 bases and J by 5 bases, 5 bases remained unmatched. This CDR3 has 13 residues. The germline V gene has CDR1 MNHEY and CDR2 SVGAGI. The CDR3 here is CARRTGKTGELFF. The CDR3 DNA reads TGTGCCAGAAGGACAGGGAAAACCGGGGAGCTGTTTTTT.

The CDR3 DNA sequence: TGTGCCAGCAGCCAAGGTAGTCTTACCTTC. This sequence encodes CASSQGSLTF. The J gene is TRBJ1-2, the V gene TRBV4-2, with D unresolved. This CDR3 has 10 residues. V shed 1 base and J shed 14 bases, with 8 bases lying between them. Germline assignment: CDR1 LGHNA and CDR2 YNFKEQ.

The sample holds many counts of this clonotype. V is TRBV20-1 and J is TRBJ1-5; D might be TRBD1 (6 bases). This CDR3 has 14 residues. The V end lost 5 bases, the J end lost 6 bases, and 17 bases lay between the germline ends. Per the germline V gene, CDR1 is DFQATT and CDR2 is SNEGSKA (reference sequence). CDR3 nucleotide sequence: TGCAGTGCTCCCGGAGGAGGGGGAATTCAGCCCCAGCATTTT. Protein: CSAPGGGGIQPQHF.

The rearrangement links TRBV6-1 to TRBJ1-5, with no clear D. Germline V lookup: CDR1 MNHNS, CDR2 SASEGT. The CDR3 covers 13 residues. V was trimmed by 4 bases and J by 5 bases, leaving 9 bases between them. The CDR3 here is CASSGTLHQPQHF. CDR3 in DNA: TGTGCCAGCAGTGGGACTTTACATCAGCCCCAGCATTTT.

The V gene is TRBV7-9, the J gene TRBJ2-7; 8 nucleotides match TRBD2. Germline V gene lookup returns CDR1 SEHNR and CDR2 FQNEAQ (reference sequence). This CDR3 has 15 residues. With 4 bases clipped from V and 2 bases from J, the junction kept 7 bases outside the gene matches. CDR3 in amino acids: CASSSRGGGPYEQYF. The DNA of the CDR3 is TGTGCCAGCAGCTCCCGGGGGGGCGGCCCCTACGAGCAGTACTTC.

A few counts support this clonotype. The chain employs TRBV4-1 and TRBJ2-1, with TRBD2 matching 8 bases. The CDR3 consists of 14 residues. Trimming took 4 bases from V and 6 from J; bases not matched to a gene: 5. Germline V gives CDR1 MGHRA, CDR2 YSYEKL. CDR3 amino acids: CASSRQRECNEQFF. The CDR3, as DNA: TGCGCCAGCAGCCGGCAGCGGGAGTGCAATGAGCAGTTCTTC.

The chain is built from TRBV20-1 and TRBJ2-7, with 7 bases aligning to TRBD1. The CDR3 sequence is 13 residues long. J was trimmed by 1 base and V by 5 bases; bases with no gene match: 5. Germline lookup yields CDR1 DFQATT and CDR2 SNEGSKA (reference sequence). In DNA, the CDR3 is TGCAGTGCTCTCCGGGACAGATCCTACGAGCAGTACTTC. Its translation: CSALRDRSYEQYF.